The sequence of this TCR beta chain was determined in a study of human T cells and chemical hapten exposure. Whole-study findings and limits: Alopecia in all donors means immunity may differ from healthy individuals.

In TCRdb, the RACE reads were re-called with MiXCR into one record per CDR3 protein. The sample holds roughly 380,000 distinct CDR3 sequences, more than 4.5% seen once. As to time point: patch test 1, 2 weeks after DPC sensitization. The treatment: therapeutic diphenylcyclopropenone sensitization with weekly scalp DPC. This clonotype was observed a handful of times. The antigen remains unidentified. The CDR3 has 18 residues. CDR1 and CDR2 (germline): ENHRY, SYGVKD. V lost 8 bases and J lost 3; bases outside the gene matches: 15. The sequencing used whole blood, collected in connection with sensitization to the hapten diphenylcyclopropenone (DPC). The clonotype was recovered from a woman aged 50 to 65 with alopecia areata. Some clones in this sample may be carry-over from other donors' samples. This sequence joins TRBV10-3 and TRBJ2-2, with 10 bases fitting TRBD2. The CDR3 bases are TGTGCCATCCCACAACGGGAGGGGACTAGCGAATACACCGGGGAGCTGTTTTTT. Protein: CAIPQREGTSEYTGELFF.